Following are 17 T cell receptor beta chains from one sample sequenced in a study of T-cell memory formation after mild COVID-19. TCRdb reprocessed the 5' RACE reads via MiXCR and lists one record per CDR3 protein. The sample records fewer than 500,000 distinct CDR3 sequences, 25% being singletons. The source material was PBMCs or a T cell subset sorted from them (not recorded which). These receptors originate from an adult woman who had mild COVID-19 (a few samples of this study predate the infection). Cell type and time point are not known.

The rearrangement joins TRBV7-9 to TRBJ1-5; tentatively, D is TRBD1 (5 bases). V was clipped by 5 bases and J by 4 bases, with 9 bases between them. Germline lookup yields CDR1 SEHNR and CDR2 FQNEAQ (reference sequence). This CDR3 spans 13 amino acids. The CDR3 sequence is CASSGTANQPQHF. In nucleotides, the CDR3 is TGTGCCAGCAGCGGGACGGCGAATCAGCCCCAGCATTTT.

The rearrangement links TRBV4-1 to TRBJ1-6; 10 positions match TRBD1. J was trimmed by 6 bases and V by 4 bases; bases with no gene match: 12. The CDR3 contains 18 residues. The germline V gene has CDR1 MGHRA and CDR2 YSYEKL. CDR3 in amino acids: CASSPGQGLYGSNSPLHF. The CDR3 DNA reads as TGCGCCAGCAGCCCGGGACAGGGGCTGTATGGGAGTAATTCACCCCTCCACTTT.

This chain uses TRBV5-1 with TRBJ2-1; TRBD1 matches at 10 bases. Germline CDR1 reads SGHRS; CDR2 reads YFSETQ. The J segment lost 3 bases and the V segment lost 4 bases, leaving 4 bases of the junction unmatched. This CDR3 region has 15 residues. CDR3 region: CASSGGQGNYNEQFF. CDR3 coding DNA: TGCGCCAGCAGCGGGGGACAGGGGAACTACAATGAGCAGTTCTTC.

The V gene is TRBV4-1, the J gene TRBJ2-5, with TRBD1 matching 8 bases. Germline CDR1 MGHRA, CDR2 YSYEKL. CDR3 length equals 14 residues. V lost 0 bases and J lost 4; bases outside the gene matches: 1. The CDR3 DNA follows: TGCGCCAGCAGCCAAGACAGGGGGCCAGAGACCCAGTACTTC. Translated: CASSQDRGPETQYF.

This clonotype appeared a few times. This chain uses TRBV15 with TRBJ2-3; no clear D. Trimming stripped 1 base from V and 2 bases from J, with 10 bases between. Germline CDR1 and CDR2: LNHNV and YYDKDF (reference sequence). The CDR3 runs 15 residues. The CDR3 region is CATSRVRTATDTQYF. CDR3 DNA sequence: TGTGCCACCAGCAGAGTCCGGACCGCCACAGATACGCAGTATTTT.

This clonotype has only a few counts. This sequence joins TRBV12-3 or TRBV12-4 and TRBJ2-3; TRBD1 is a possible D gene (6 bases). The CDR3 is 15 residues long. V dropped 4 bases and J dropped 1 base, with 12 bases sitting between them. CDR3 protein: CASSSQGSRTDTQYF. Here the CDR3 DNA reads TGTGCCAGCAGTTCACAGGGATCCCGCACAGATACGCAGTATTTT.

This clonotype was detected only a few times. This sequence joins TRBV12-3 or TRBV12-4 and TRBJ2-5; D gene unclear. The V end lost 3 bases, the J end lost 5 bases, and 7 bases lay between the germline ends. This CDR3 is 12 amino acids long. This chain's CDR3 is CASSFLMETQYF. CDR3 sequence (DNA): TGTGCCAGCAGTTTTTTAATGGAGACCCAGTACTTC.

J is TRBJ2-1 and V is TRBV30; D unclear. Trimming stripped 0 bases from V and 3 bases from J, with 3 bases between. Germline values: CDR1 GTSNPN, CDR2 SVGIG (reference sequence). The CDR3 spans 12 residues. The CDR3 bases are TGTGCCTGGAGTGTAAGCTACAATGAGCAGTTCTTC. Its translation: CAWSVSYNEQFF.

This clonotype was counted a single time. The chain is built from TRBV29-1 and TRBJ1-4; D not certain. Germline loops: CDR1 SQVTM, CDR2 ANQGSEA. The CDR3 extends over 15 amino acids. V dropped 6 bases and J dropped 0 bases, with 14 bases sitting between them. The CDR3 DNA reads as TGCAGCGTATCGAGAGGAGGTTCAACTAATGAAAAACTGTTTTTT. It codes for CSVSRGGSTNEKLFF.

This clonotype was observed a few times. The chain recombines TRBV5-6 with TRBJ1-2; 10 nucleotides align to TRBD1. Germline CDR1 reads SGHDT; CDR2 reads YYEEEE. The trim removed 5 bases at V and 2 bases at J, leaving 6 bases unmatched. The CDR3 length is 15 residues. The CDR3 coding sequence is TGTGCCAGCAGGGCCGGGACAGGGGAGAACTATGGCTACACCTTC. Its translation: CASRAGTGENYGYTF. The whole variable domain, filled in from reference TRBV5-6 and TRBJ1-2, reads DAGVTQSPTHLIKTRGQQVTLRCSPKSGHDTVSWYQQALGQGPQFIFQYYEEEERQRGNFPDRFSGHQFPNYSSELNVNALLLGDSALYLCASRAGTGENYGYTFGSGTRLTVV.

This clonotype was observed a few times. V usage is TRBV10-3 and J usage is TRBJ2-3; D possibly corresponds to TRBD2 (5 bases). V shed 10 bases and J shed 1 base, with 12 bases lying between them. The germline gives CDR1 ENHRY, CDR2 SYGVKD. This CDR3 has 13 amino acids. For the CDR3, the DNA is TGTGCCACCGCAACTAGACGCACAGATACGCAGTATTTT. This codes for CATATRRTDTQYF.

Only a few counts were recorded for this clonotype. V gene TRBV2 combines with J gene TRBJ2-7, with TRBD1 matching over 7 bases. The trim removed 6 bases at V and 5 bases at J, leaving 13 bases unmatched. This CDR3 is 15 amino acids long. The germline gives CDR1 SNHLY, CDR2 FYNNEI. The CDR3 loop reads CASRGQDTYGNEQYF. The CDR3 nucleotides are TGTGCCAGCAGAGGACAGGACACCTATGGTAACGAGCAGTACTTC.

The CDR3 coding sequence is TGTGCCAGCTCACCAGGGACAGTGAGCACTGAAGCTTTCTTT. It translates to CASSPGTVSTEAFF. The chain employs TRBV18 and TRBJ1-1; 7 bases are shared with TRBD1. The CDR3 runs 14 residues. Per germline, CDR1 KGHSH and CDR2 LQKENI. The V segment lost 2 bases and the J segment 4 bases; nucleotides outside the gene matches: 4.

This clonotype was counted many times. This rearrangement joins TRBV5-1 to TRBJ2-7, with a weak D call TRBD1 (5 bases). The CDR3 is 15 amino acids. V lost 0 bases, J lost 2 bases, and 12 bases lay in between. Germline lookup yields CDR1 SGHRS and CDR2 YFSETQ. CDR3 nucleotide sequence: TGCGCCAGCAGCTTGGCCGGAGACAGACCCTACGAGCAGTACTTC. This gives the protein CASSLAGDRPYEQYF.

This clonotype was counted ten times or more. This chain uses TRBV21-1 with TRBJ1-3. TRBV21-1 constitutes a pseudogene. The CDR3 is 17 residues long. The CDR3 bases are TGTGCCAGCAGCAAGAGTGGGACGGCAAACTCTGGAAACACCATATATTTT. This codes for CASSKSGTANSGNTIYF.

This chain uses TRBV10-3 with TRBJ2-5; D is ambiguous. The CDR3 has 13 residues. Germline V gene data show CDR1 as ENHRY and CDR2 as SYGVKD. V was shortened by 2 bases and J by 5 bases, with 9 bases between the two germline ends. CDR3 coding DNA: TGTGCCATCAGTGAGGCCAGTATGGAGACCCAGTACTTC. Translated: CAISEASMETQYF.

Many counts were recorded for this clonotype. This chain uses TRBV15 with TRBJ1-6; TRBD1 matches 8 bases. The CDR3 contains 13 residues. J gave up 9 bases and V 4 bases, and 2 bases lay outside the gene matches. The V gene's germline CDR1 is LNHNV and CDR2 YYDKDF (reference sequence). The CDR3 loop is CATSMDRVSPLHF. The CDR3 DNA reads TGTGCCACCAGCATGGACAGGGTTTCACCCCTCCACTTT.